The entry that follows covers one TCR beta chain sequence. Its antigen has not been determined. Within one base of it there is no much larger clone, and no base qualities were kept. The data were taken from a study of human T cells and chemical hapten exposure (dated by TCRdb to about 2021). Study-level background: For sensitization, 2% DPC in acetone was applied to a 2 cm by 2 cm area of upper inner arm skin. Alopecia areata with under or over 50% scalp involvement, alopecia totalis and alopecia universalis were represented in the patient cohort, which was mostly female. Blood for TCR sequencing was provided by twenty-nine alopecia patients at one to four time points (pre-sensitization, 2, 6 and 24 weeks). Libraries were combined into a pool for sequencing, and differences in TCR yield between samples came mainly from small differences in library volumes within the pool. Throughout the study period of around 25 weeks, patients also received therapeutic DPC doses to the scalp every week. Patch tests used Finn chambers with 0.01% DPC on the upper back, scored after 6 days by International Contact Dermatitis Research Group standards. Blood samples were taken from patients before sensitization (week 0) and at 2, 6 and about 24 weeks after DPC sensitization. In alopecia patients, the study followed how the peripheral blood TCR repertoire changed in vivo over primary and secondary sensitization to diphenylcyclopropenone (DPC), a hapten.

There are 17 amino acids in the CDR3, from cysteine to phenylalanine inclusive. Only the CDR3 portion is preserved as DNA: 51 bases, with reading frame beginning at the first base. V loses 4 bases of germline sequence and J loses 5 bases, and the interval between the two ends is 23 bases. Looking up the germline V gene yields CDR1 SGHTA and CDR2 FQGNSA. The library was prepared using RACE. The instrument was a NextSeq 500. Library preparation attached unique molecular identifiers to individual cDNA molecules for quantitative, reproducible TCR counting. From each blood RNA sample, both TCR alpha and TCR beta chains were sequenced. The original pipeline was this. Samples had a median of approximately 96,000 TCRs, with a range from roughly 20,000 to 700,000. The Decombinator software suite was used to annotate the V, J and CDR3 of the TCR reads. For the PS versus PT1 abundance plots, all samples were subsampled to the same number of TCRs (28,000). TCRs were defined as expanded if absent before sensitization and observed at least eight times at the 2-week time point. The raw public reads went through TCRdb reprocessing: fastp at Q25, MiXCR clone calling, in-frame beta chains kept. Rows are combined by CDR3 protein, so each entry shows the most common genes and DNA. Clone size and V and J calls follow TCRdb, not the original study. This sample comprises 150,000 or so distinct CDR3 sequences, roughly 15% of them detected only once. The ten most abundant clones make up approximately 1.5% of the sample.

Sample time point, as interpreted from the label and publication: patch test 1, 2 weeks after DPC sensitization. What the treatment or condition label conveys for this sample: therapeutic diphenylcyclopropenone sensitization with weekly scalp DPC. Blood at each patch-test visit was drawn before the patch test was applied. Eligible patients were aged 18 to 70, diagnosed with alopecia, deemed suitable for DPC therapy, and excluded if pregnant. Total RNA was extracted from unfractionated whole blood collected in Tempus Blood RNA tubes. Overall study outcomes, separate from this receptor: Repeated subsampling changed both the strength of the expansion versus patch-test correlation and the threshold at which the correlation became significant. DPC sensitization did not change the number of TCRs with a frequency above 1 in 1000, and there was no evidence of changes in global repertoire structure. Patch test score was positively correlated with the number of PT1 expanded TCRs, with significance at thresholds 8, 16 and 32 but not at 4. Compared with pre-sensitization or healthy control sets, expanded TCRs formed significantly more large CDR3 similarity clusters, which is consistent with antigen-driven responses. Alopecia, a presumed autoimmune disease, was present in all patients, so the immune response of the patients might differ from that of healthy individuals.

Specimen: whole blood, collected in connection with sensitization to the hapten diphenylcyclopropenone (DPC). The sequence came from a woman aged 30 to 39 with alopecia areata. Some clones in this sample may be carry-over from other donors' samples. The rearranged segments are TRBV7-2 and TRBJ2-5; the D segment cannot be called with confidence. The CDR3 in this case is CASSSPPGSPSGETQYF. The nucleotides read TGTGCCAGCAGCTCCCCGCCCGGAAGCCCGAGTGGGGAGACCCAGTACTTC.